This entry lists 8 T cell receptor beta chains sequenced from one sample in a study of T cells after yellow fever vaccination. Each CDR3 protein gets one entry after TCRdb re-called the 5' RACE reads with MiXCR. In the table there are about 120,000 distinct CDR3 sequences, about 7.2% of which are singletons. The material sequenced was CD4+ T cells sorted from PBMCs, taken around 45 days after the first yellow fever vaccination. The receptors were sampled from a man younger than 35 who received the YFV17D yellow fever vaccine.

This clonotype was seen many times. V is TRBV7-2 and J is TRBJ1-1; possible D gene TRBD1, 6 bases. Between the trimmed V and J ends, which lost 6 bases and 1 base, there was a span of 12 bases. This CDR3 comprises 14 residues. The germline V gene encodes CDR1 SGHTA and CDR2 FQGNSA. Written as DNA, the CDR3 is TGTGCCAGCAGTCCCACCAGGGGGAACACTGAAGCTTTCTTT. It is translated as CASSPTRGNTEAFF.

This chain links TRBV7-8 with TRBJ1-2; D gene unclear. Germline V gene data show CDR1 as SGHVS and CDR2 as FQNEAQ. This CDR3 is built from 17 residues. The V and J ends lost 1 base and 6 bases respectively, with 21 bases between them. The CDR3 DNA follows: TGTGCCAGCAGCTTAGAGGTAGGCAGGCGGAACGCGGATGGCTACACCTTC. Translated: CASSLEVGRRNADGYTF. The full variable domain, with the rest looked up from reference TRBV7-8 and TRBJ1-2, is GAGVSQSPRYKVAKRGQDVALRCDPISGHVSLFWYQQALGQGPEFLTYFQNEAQLDKSGLPSDRFFAERPEGSVSTLKIQRTQQEDSAVYLCASSLEVGRRNADGYTFGSGTRLTVV.

CDR3 coding DNA: TGTGCCAGCAGTTTTGTGTGGGAGAACACTGAAGCTTTCTTT. This gives the protein CASSFVWENTEAFF. The chain links TRBV12-3 or TRBV12-4 to TRBJ1-1; D is ambiguous. This CDR3 contains 14 residues. Trimming pared 3 bases from V and 1 base from J, leaving 9 bases between.

This clonotype was seen ten or more times. The CDR3 reads CASSRDGVGNQPQHF. The CDR3 region has the DNA TGCGCCAGCAGCCGGGACGGGGTGGGCAATCAGCCCCAGCATTTT. This sequence joins TRBV5-1 and TRBJ1-5; possibly TRBD1 for D (5 bases). V was shortened by 4 bases and J by 2 bases, with 13 bases between the two germline ends. This CDR3 comprises 15 residues. Germline V gene data show CDR1 as SGHRS and CDR2 as YFSETQ.

This clonotype has at least ten counts. The chain employs TRBV5-5 and TRBJ2-5, with 9 positions matching TRBD2. Germline V gene sequence: CDR1 SGHKS, CDR2 YYEKEE (reference sequence). V trimming: 3 bases; J trimming: 5 bases; junction bases outside the gene matches: 14. CDR3 length: 17 amino acids. CDR3 sequence: CASSSYTGLAGRETQYF. CDR3 nucleotide sequence: TGTGCCAGCAGCTCATATACGGGGCTAGCGGGGCGGGAGACCCAGTACTTC.

This clonotype came up many times. This chain uses TRBV19 with TRBJ1-1; 7 bases match TRBD1. Germline-derived CDR1 and CDR2 are LNHDA and SQIVND (reference sequence). This CDR3 contains 13 residues. V dropped 1 base and J dropped 11; count of bases not matched to a gene: 7. This CDR3 reads CASSIGQGAVAFF. Here the CDR3 DNA reads TGTGCCAGTAGTATAGGACAGGGAGCCGTGGCTTTCTTT.

This clonotype was detected many times. The chain combines TRBV12-3 or TRBV12-4 with TRBJ1-1; the D gene is possibly TRBD1 (6 bases). The CDR3 runs to 13 residues. With 2 bases removed from V and 5 bases from J, the gap between germline ends came to 9 bases. The CDR3 coding sequence is TGTGCCAGCAGTTTACTCCAGGGGACTGAAGCTTTCTTT. This translates into CASSLLQGTEAFF.

This clonotype was recorded at least ten times. This sequence joins TRBV5-1 and TRBJ2-5; possibly TRBD2 for D (5 bases). From germline, CDR1 is SGHRS and CDR2 YFSETQ. The V end was cut by 8 bases, the J end by 2 bases, with 19 bases between. The CDR3 covers 15 residues. CDR3 sequence (DNA): TGCGCCAGTCACGATCCTTCCGGGGTACAAGAGACCCAGTACTTC. This sequence encodes CASHDPSGVQETQYF.